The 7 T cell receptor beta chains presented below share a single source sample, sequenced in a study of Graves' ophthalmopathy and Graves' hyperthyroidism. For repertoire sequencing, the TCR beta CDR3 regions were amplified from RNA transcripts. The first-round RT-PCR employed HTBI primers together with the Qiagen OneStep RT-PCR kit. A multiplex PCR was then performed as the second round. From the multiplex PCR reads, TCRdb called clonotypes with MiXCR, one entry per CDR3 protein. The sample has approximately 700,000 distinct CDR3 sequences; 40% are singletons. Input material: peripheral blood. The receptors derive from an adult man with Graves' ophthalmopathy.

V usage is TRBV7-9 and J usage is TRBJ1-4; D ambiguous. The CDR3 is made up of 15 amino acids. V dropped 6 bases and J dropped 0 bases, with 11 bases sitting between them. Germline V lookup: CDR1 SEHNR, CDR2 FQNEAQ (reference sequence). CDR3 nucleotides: TGTGCCAGCAGATATCGGGCTTCAACTAATGAAAAACTGTTTTTT. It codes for CASRYRASTNEKLFF.

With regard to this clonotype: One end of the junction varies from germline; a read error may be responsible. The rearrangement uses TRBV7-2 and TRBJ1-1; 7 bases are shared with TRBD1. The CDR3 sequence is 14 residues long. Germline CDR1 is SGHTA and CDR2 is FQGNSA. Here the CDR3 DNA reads TGTGCCAGCAACCCGACAGGGCGGTACACTGATGCTTTCTTT. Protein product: CASNPTGRYTDAFF. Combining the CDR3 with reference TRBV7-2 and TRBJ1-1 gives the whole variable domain GAGVSQSPSNKVTEKGKDVELRCDPISGHTALYWYRQSLGQGLEFLIYFQGNSAPDKSGLPSDRFSAERTGGSVSTLTIQRTQQEDSAVYLCASNPTGRYTDAFFGQGTRLTVV.

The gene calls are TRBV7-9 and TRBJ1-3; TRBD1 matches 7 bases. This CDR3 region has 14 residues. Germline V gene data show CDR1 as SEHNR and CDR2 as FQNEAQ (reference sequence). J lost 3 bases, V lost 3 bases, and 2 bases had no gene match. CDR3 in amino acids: CASSFRTGGNTIYF. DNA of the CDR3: TGTGCCAGCAGCTTTCGGACAGGTGGAAACACCATATATTTT.

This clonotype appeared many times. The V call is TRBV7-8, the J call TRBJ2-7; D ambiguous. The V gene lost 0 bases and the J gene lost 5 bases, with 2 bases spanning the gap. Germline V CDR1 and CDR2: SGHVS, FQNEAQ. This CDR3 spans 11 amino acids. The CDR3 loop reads CASSLANEQYF. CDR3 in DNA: TGTGCCAGCAGCTTAGCTAACGAGCAGTACTTC. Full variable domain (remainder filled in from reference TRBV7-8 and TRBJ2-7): GAGVSQSPRYKVAKRGQDVALRCDPISGHVSLFWYQQALGQGPEFLTYFQNEAQLDKSGLPSDRFFAERPEGSVSTLKIQRTQQEDSAVYLCASSLANEQYFGPGTRLTVT.

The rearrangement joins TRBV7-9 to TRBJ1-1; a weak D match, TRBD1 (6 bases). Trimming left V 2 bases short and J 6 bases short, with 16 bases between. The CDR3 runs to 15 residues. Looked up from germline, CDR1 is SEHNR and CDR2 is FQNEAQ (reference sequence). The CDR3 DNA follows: TGTGCCAGCAGCTTATTGGCAGGGGTTTTTCCTGAAGCTTTCTTT. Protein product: CASSLLAGVFPEAFF.

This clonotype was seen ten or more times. CDR3 in amino acids: CASSETGGSYEQYF. The CDR3 DNA is TGTGCCAGCAGTGAGACAGGGGGCTCCTACGAGCAGTACTTC. The chain links TRBV25-1 to TRBJ2-7, with 9 bases aligning to TRBD1. CDR3 length: 14 residues. V lost 3 bases, J lost 0 bases, and 0 bases stayed unmatched. The germline CDR1 and CDR2 sequences are MGHDK and SYGVNS.

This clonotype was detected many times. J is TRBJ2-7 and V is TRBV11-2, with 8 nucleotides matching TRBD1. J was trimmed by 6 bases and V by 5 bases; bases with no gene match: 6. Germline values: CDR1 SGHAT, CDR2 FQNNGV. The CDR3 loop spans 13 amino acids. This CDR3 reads CASSRDRGAEQYF. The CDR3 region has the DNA TGTGCCAGCAGCCGTGACAGGGGTGCCGAGCAGTACTTC.